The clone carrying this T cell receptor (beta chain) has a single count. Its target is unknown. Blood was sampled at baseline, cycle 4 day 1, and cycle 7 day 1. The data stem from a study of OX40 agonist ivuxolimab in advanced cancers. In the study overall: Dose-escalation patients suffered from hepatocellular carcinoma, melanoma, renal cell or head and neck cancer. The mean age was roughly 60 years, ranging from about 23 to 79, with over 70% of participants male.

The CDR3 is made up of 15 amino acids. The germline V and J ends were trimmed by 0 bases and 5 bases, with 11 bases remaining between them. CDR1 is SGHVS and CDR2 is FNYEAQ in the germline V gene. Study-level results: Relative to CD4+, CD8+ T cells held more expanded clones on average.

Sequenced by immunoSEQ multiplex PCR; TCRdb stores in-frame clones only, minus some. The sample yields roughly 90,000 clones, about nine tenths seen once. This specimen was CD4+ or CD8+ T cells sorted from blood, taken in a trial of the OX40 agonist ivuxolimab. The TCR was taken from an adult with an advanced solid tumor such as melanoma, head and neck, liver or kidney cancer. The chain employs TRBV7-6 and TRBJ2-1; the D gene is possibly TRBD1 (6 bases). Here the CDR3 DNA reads TGTGCCAGCAGCTTAGCTGGCCAGGGGAACAATGAGCAGTTCTTC. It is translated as CASSLAGQGNNEQFF. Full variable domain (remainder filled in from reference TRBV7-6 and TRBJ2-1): GAGVSQSPRYKVTKRGQDVALRCDPISGHVSLYWYRQALGQGPEFLTYFNYEAQQDKSGLPNDRFSAERPEGSISTLTIQRTEQRDSAMYRCASSLAGQGNNEQFFGPGTRLTVL.